A single sample is the source of the 21 T cell receptor beta chains below, sequenced in a study of molecular identifiers for immune sequencing clone quantification. In TCRdb, the PCR reads were re-called with MiXCR into one record per CDR3 protein. The table includes about 320,000 distinct CDR3 sequences, 20% to 25% detected once. Sequenced input: naive CD8+ T cells from blood, with Jurkat cell RNA spiked in. The subset denotes: FACS-sorted CD8+CD4-CCR7+CD45RA+ naive T cells. Source of these receptors: a human donor in good health. Some libraries in this study had Jurkat cell RNA spiked in.

This clonotype was observed once. A much larger clone is a single base away; this may be a read error. The genes are TRBV14 and TRBJ2-7; D might be TRBD2 (6 bases). In germline, CDR1 is SGHDN, CDR2 FVKESK. The CDR3 covers 15 residues. Trimming took 4 bases from V and 7 from J, leaving 20 bases between them. CDR3 in DNA: TGTGCCAGCAGCCCCCTAACCACCGGGGGACGGGAGCAGTACTTC. It codes for CASSPLTTGGREQYF.

This clonotype was detected only a few times. The chain recombines TRBV7-7 with TRBJ2-2, with D tentatively TRBD2 (6 bases). The CDR3 spans 18 residues. Germline CDR1 and CDR2: SSHAT and FNYEAQ (reference sequence). The V and J ends lost 1 base and 0 bases respectively, with 15 bases between them. The CDR3 sequence is CASSLDPGTYANTGELFF. In nucleotides, the CDR3 is TGTGCCAGCAGCTTAGATCCGGGGACTTACGCGAACACCGGGGAGCTGTTTTTT.

The V call is TRBV2, the J call TRBJ2-7, with TRBD2 identical over 11 bases. CDR1 and CDR2 from the germline V gene are SNHLY and FYNNEI. The V and J ends lost 6 bases and 0 bases, in that order; junction bases with no gene match: 13. CDR3 length equals 18 residues. The CDR3 reads CASRDPGLAGLSSYEQYF. The CDR3 DNA reads TGTGCCAGCAGAGACCCTGGACTAGCGGGTTTAAGCTCCTACGAGCAGTACTTC.

This clonotype was found a few times. This may stem from a read error, because a much larger clone lies one nucleotide away. This rearrangement joins TRBV4-3 to TRBJ2-7; D is unclear. The CDR3 totals 16 residues. Germline loops: CDR1 LGHNA, CDR2 YSLEER. Trimming pared 0 bases from V and 2 bases from J, leaving 14 bases between. The CDR3 sequence is CASSQDVSVKAYEQYF. CDR3 coding DNA: TGCGCCAGCAGCCAAGATGTGAGCGTGAAAGCCTACGAGCAGTACTTC.

The chain carries TRBV30 and TRBJ1-5; TRBD1 aligns across 8 bases. CDR1 and CDR2 (germline): GTSNPN, SVGIG (reference sequence). The CDR3 consists of 14 residues. J lost 7 bases, V lost 4 bases, and 9 bases had no gene match. CDR3 sequence (DNA): TGTGCCTGGAACCTCGGACAGGGCAGGCAGCCCCAGCATTTT. The encoded protein is CAWNLGQGRQPQHF.

Remarks on this clonotype: A read error may explain this, as a much larger clone is one base away. This chain uses TRBV4-3 with TRBJ1-6, with D hard to call. The germline V and J ends were trimmed by 0 bases and 5 bases, with 5 bases remaining between them. Germline loops: CDR1 LGHNA, CDR2 YSLEER. This CDR3 is 14 amino acids long. As DNA, the CDR3 is TGCGCCAGCAGCCAAGATTTGCATAATTCACCCCTCCACTTT. Amino acid sequence: CASSQDLHNSPLHF.

This clonotype occurred many times. The V and J genes are TRBV6-5 and TRBJ2-4; tentatively, D is TRBD2 (5 bases). The CDR3 extends over 14 amino acids. Trimming removed 6 bases from V and 6 bases from J, with 15 bases in between. Germline V gene lookup returns CDR1 MNHEY and CDR2 SVGAGI. CDR3: CASSRTPTGNIQYF. Written as DNA, the CDR3 is TGTGCCAGCAGCAGGACTCCTACTGGAAACATTCAGTACTTC.

This clonotype was observed at least ten times. The chain has TRBV30 and TRBJ1-5; 10 nucleotides align to TRBD1. With V trimmed by 2 bases and J by 4 bases, 5 bases remained unmatched. There are 15 residues in the CDR3. Germline V gene data show CDR1 as GTSNPN and CDR2 as SVGIG (reference sequence). The DNA for the CDR3 is TGTGCCTGGAGTTCGGGACAGGGGAGGAATCAGCCCCAGCATTTT. This sequence encodes CAWSSGQGRNQPQHF. Based on the CDR3 plus reference TRBV30 and TRBJ1-5, the full variable domain is SQTIHQWPATLVQPVGSPLSLECTVEGTSNPNLYWYRQAAGRGLQLLFYSVGIGQISSEVPQNLSASRPQDRQFILSSKKLLLSDSGFYLCAWSSGQGRNQPQHFGDGTRLSIL.

This clonotype was recorded many times. The V call is TRBV7-9, the J call TRBJ2-3, with 8 positions matching TRBD2. The CDR3 is 15 residues long. Per germline, CDR1 SEHNR and CDR2 FQNEAQ (reference sequence). V lost 6 bases and J lost 4; bases outside the gene matches: 9. CDR3 nucleotide sequence: TGTGCCAGCAGATTACGGGGACTAGGTTCAGATACGCAGTATTTT. This translates into CASRLRGLGSDTQYF.

This clonotype was found many times. The chain links TRBV14 to TRBJ2-7; no definite D call. The CDR3 consists of 11 residues. V was clipped by 0 bases and J by 6 bases, with 3 bases between them. From germline, CDR1 is SGHDN and CDR2 FVKESK. CDR3 loop: CASSQEAEQYF. CDR3 DNA sequence: TGTGCCAGCAGCCAAGAGGCCGAGCAGTACTTC.

This clonotype was detected a few times. This CDR3 reads CASSLPTSSATQYF. The CDR3 DNA follows: TGTGCCAGCTCTCTACCAACCTCGAGTGCTACGCAGTATTTT. The chain is built from TRBV18 and TRBJ2-3, with unresolved D. Germline assignment: CDR1 KGHSH and CDR2 LQKENI. The V end lost 6 bases, the J end lost 8 bases, and 18 bases lay between the germline ends. There are 14 residues in the CDR3. Together with reference TRBV18 and TRBJ2-3, the CDR3 gives the full variable domain: NAGVMQNPRHLVRRRGQEARLRCSPMKGHSHVYWYRQLPEEGLKFMVYLQKENIIDESGMPKERFSAEFPKEGPSILRIQQVVRGDSAAYFCASSLPTSSATQYFGPGTRLTVL.

This clonotype was detected many times. This sequence joins TRBV19 and TRBJ2-7; tentatively, D is TRBD2 (5 bases). CDR3 length: 13 residues. The V and J ends lost 4 bases and 3 bases respectively, with 10 bases between them. CDR1 LNHDA and CDR2 SQIVND come from the germline V gene (reference sequence). The CDR3 sequence is CASSNPGYYEQYF. CDR3 in DNA: TGTGCCAGTAGTAATCCGGGGTACTACGAGCAGTACTTC.

This chain connects TRBV11-2 to TRBJ1-5; D gene ambiguous. The CDR3 runs 13 residues. From germline, CDR1 is SGHAT and CDR2 FQNNGV. V was clipped by 2 bases and J by 7 bases, with 9 bases between them. The DNA for the CDR3 is TGTGCCAGCAGCTTATCCCCCTACCAGCCCCAGCATTTT. Translation gives CASSLSPYQPQHF.

This clonotype was detected only a few times. The junction shows a germline mismatch at one end, possibly a read error. The chain is built from TRBV28 and TRBJ2-2, with 9 nucleotides matching TRBD1. In germline, CDR1 is MDHEN, CDR2 SYDVKM. This CDR3 is 16 amino acids long. As DNA, the CDR3 is TGTGCCAGCGGCGGACAGGGGCTCACCGGGACCGGGGAGCCGTTTTTT. It is translated as CASGGQGLTGTGEPFF.

This clonotype was observed a single time. The chain recombines TRBV27 with TRBJ2-1; maybe TRBD2 (5 bases). Germline lookup yields CDR1 MNHEY and CDR2 SMNVEV (reference sequence). CDR3 length equals 14 residues. Trimming took 4 bases from V and 10 from J, leaving 17 bases between them. The CDR3 loop is CASSYTSEGYEQFF. The DNA for the CDR3 is TGTGCCAGCAGTTATACAAGTGAGGGCTACGAGCAGTTCTTC.

Remarks on this clonotype: A much larger clone lies a single base off, so this may be a read error. The CDR3 protein is CASSDLGQGDGETQYF. The CDR3 DNA sequence: TGTGCCAGCAGCGATCTGGGACAGGGGGACGGGGAGACCCAGTACTTC. The chain couples TRBV6-6 to TRBJ2-5, with 11 bases that match TRBD1. The germline V gene has CDR1 MNHNY and CDR2 SVGAGI (reference sequence). The CDR3 loop spans 16 amino acids. V trimming: 6 bases; J trimming: 5 bases; junction bases outside the gene matches: 11.

This chain links TRBV13 with TRBJ2-7; 7 bases agree with TRBD2. Germline CDR1 is PRHDT and CDR2 is FYEKMQ (reference sequence). V gave up 1 base and J gave up 2 bases; unmatched junction bases: 5. The CDR3 consists of 15 residues. CDR3 nucleotide sequence: TGTGCCAGCAGCTTAGAGCCTAGCGGCACCTACGAGCAGTACTTC. Translated, it gives CASSLEPSGTYEQYF.

A note on this clonotype: Being one base from a much bigger clone, this may be a read error. The chain recombines TRBV7-9 with TRBJ1-5; 8 positions agree with TRBD1. Germline V lookup: CDR1 SEHNR, CDR2 FQNEAQ (reference sequence). V was clipped by 3 bases and J by 3 bases; unmatched bases: 13. This CDR3 is 18 amino acids long. CDR3 bases: TGTGCCAGCAGCTTTTCAAGTGGACAGGGTGGGGTCAATCAGCCCCAGCATTTT. It codes for CASSFSSGQGGVNQPQHF.

This clonotype was seen at least ten times. This chain uses TRBV20-1 with TRBJ2-1; the D gene could be TRBD1 or TRBD2 (5 bases each). The CDR3 runs to 18 residues. Germline assignment: CDR1 DFQATT and CDR2 SNEGSKA (reference sequence). The ends were cut back, 6 bases at V and 3 bases at J, with 27 bases in the middle. CDR3 in DNA: TGCAGTGCCCCGGTGCCACTGGGGACCGCCCGGGTCTACAATGAGCAGTTCTTC. It encodes CSAPVPLGTARVYNEQFF.

A note on this clonotype: One junction end does not reproduce the germline sequence, and a read error may be involved. The chain couples TRBV29-1 to TRBJ1-1; D gene unclear. Germline values: CDR1 SQVTM, CDR2 ANQGSEA. This CDR3 has 14 amino acids. CDR3 amino acids: CRVEHRIIGSEAFF. The CDR3 DNA is TGCAGGGTTGAACATAGGATTATAGGGTCTGAAGCTTTCTTC. The variable domain in full, with the rest retrieved from reference TRBV29-1 and TRBJ1-1, is SAVISQKPSRDICQRGTSLTIQCQVDSQVTMMFWYRQQPGQSLTLIATANQGSEATYESGFVIDKFPISRPNLTFSTLTVSNMSPEDSSIYLCRVEHRIIGSEAFFGQGTRLTVV.

Note on this clonotype: A much larger clone differs by one base, so this may be a read error. The chain uses TRBV12-3 or TRBV12-4 and TRBJ2-2, with no clear D. This CDR3 is built from 12 residues. The ends were cut back, 6 bases at V and 5 bases at J, with 7 bases in the middle. In nucleotides, the CDR3 is TGTGCCAGCAGCTTCATTACCGGGGAGCTGTTTTTT. This sequence encodes CASSFITGELFF.